The clone carrying this T cell receptor (beta chain) occurred a few times. The data are from a study of shared clonotypes between healthy human individuals. Every donor was a Caucasian adult from Nashville, Tennessee. Clones were sequenced by immunoSEQ multiplex PCR, and TCRdb holds only the in-frame ones, with some missing. The data contain more than 1 million clones, more than 75% of them singletons. The TCR comes from a man aged 18 to 29 in good health. Some clones in this sample may be carry-over from other donors' samples. Specimen: memory CD4+ T cells from PBMCs. Subset in this sample: CD45RA-negative fraction.

The CDR3 region is CASSVGPISTDTQYF. The CDR3 bases are TGTGCCAGCAGCGTAGGCCCGATTAGCACAGATACGCAGTATTTT. V usage is TRBV9 and J usage is TRBJ2-3, with unresolved D. This CDR3 is 15 amino acids long. V was trimmed by 0 bases and J by 0 bases, leaving 8 bases between them. CDR1 is SGDLS and CDR2 is YYNGEE in the germline V gene.